This record covers a single TCR beta chain. What antigen it recognizes has not been identified. No much larger clonotype is one base removed from it; base qualities were not supplied. CDR1 LGHNA and CDR2 YNFKEQ were looked up in the germline V gene. V lost 4 bases and J lost 1 base, and the count of bases not matched to a germline gene is 3. From its cysteine to its phenylalanine, the CDR3 spans 15 amino acids. This entry keeps only the CDR3 DNA: 45 bases, framed from base 1. The data derive from a study of blood T cell repertoires in COVID-19 (dated by TCRdb to 2018 to 2020). Context from the whole study: Samples covering the acute and convalescent phases of COVID-19 were provided by collaborators in the United States, Italy and Spain. The prospective study material was composed of cDNA or gDNA derived from T cells, B-cell-depleted T cells, or PBMCs. Deeply sampled blood TCRbeta repertoires from subjects exposed to, actively infected with, or recovered from COVID-19 were included in the dataset. The repertoires were made available in a free public database intended to serve as a resource for research on the immune response to SARS-CoV-2. The samples were drawn from the first 160 participants of the ongoing ImmuneRACE study and from under 1,500 subjects provided by 6 global collaborators. The sample metadata nearly always contained a de-identified subject ID, COVID-19 status, age in years and sex. Where HLA class I and class II types were available, the types were taken from metadata supplied by the sample provider, not from assay-based typing. What the work shows at the level of the full study, not this receptor alone: Clinical and demographic metadata were provided uncurated, with the amount varying by source and participant.

Enrolling through a virtual design, the prospective study's participants ranged in age from roughly 18 to 89 years and lived across around 25 United States geographic areas. In the prospective study, participants were assigned to cohorts based on the clinical history participants reported in a screening survey and a study questionnaire. ImmuneRACE Cohort 3 recovered participants were defined by two consecutive negative NP/OP PCR tests, healthcare professional clearance, or symptom resolution. In the prospective study, whole blood, serum and a nasopharyngeal or oropharyngeal swab were collected from each participant by mobile phlebotomists. Over a roughly 2-month period, participants in the prospective study had the option of providing additional blood draws and questionnaires. Prospective study blood samples were shipped either frozen or at room temperature before DNA extraction. The immunoSEQ Assay, a bias-controlled multiplex PCR, was used to amplify TCRbeta CDR3 regions from genomic DNA. Under the source paper's analysis protocol: Nucleated cell counts per sample were estimated from amplification of reference gene primers within the assay. To quantify the absolute abundance of each unique TCRbeta CDR3 rearrangement, sequence reads were collapsed and filtered. For each sample, productive Simpson clonality was calculated as the square root of Simpson's diversity index over productive rearrangements. The immuneACCESS repertoire file appears here via TCRdb, limited to in-frame rearrangements. These files lack a portion of the clones; in checked studies, under half of the deficit traces to unresolved V genes, and the cause of the others is not known. That table supplies the V and J calls and clone size; D and trimming were determined from the DNA. The sample has 300,000 to 400,000 clones on record, approximately 88% of them singletons. The ten largest clones capture over 4.5% of the sample.

Input material: PBMCs or T cells enriched from blood (not recorded which). The sequence derives from a man aged 25-45 years who had recovered from COVID-19. The V and J segments used are TRBV4-2 and TRBJ2-2, and 7 bases in between align with TRBD1. The DNA is TGTGCCAGCAGCCTCCGGGACAGGAACACCGGGGAGCTGTTTTTT. Translation gives CASSLRDRNTGELFF.